Listed below are T cell receptor beta chains from one sample, sequenced in a study of cytomegalovirus exposure and HLA in healthy donors. Generated by immunoSEQ multiplex PCR, the TCRdb table keeps only in-frame clones and is missing some. The data hold around 70,000 clones, with approximately 96% observed a single time. Specimen: PBMCs. The receptors stem from a man aged 18 to 30 in good health and CMV-seronegative. Both conserved end residues are part of each CDR3. A D gene is named only where the DNA matches it firmly. Size tells how often a clone was seen (once, few, many) or the class of an expanded clone, and some rows leave it out.

TRBV6-1	TRBJ2-2	.	TRBD1	CASSFTGAGTGELFF	TGTGCCAGCAGTTTTACAGGGGCAGGGACCGGGGAGCTGTTTTTT
TRBV19	TRBJ1-1	once	.	CASRAGGTSAEAFF	TGTGCCAGTAGAGCCGGTGGGACATCCGCTGAAGCTTTCTTT
TRBV2	TRBJ2-1	.	TRBD2	CASPPQRGYNEQFF	TGTGCCAGTCCCCCCCAGCGGGGGTACAATGAGCAGTTCTTC
TRBV27	TRBJ1-5	.	TRBD1	CASSPDRGNQPQHF	TGTGCCAGCAGCCCCGACAGGGGCAATCAGCCCCAGCATTTT
TRBV7-2	TRBJ2-7	.	.	CASSPRGFIPYEQYF	TGTGCCAGCAGCCCGCGGGGCTTCATTCCCTACGAGCAGTACTTC
TRBV11-3	TRBJ2-5	once	TRBD1	CASSSGTGSQETQYF	TGTGCCAGCAGCTCCGGGACAGGGAGCCAAGAGACCCAGTACTTC
TRBV27	TRBJ1-2	.	TRBD1	CASSLEGGNSYGYTF	TGTGCCAGCAGTTTGGAAGGGGGCAATAGCTATGGCTACACCTTC
TRBV30	TRBJ1-2	.	TRBD1	CACPSPGGQGRYTF	TGTGCCTGTCCGTCCCCCGGGGGACAGGGCCGCTACACCTTC
TRBV11-1	TRBJ2-3	.	TRBD1	CASSLSDRVTDTQYF	TGTGCCAGCAGCTTATCCGACAGGGTCACAGATACGCAGTATTTT
TRBV29-1	TRBJ2-7	.	.	CSVASSDRSSGRYEQYF	TGCAGCGTTGCGAGTAGTGACAGGAGTTCTGGCCGCTACGAGCAGTACTTC
TRBV6-5	TRBJ2-3	few	.	CASSYLGLVRADF	TGTGCCAGCAGTTACTTGGGGCTGGTCCGGGCGGATTTT
TRBV7-9	TRBJ2-1	.	TRBD2	CASSRAGGVEQFF	TGTGCCAGCAGCCGGGCGGGGGGTGTTGAGCAGTTCTTC
TRBV6-4	TRBJ2-1	.	.	CASSMEGSSYNEQFF	TGTGCCAGCAGTATGGAGGGAAGCTCCTACAATGAGCAGTTCTTC
TRBV5-3	TRBJ1-5	.	TRBD1	CARSPTGQGQPQHF	TGTGCCAGAAGCCCGACAGGGCAGGGGCAGCCCCAGCATTTT
TRBV18	TRBJ1-1	.	TRBD1	CASSPQGAQDTEAFF	TGTGCCAGCTCACCACAGGGGGCGCAAGACACTGAAGCTTTCTTT
TRBV28	TRBJ1-5	.	TRBD1	CASSQRKPGGNQPQHF	TGTGCCAGCAGTCAGCGTAAGCCAGGGGGGAATCAGCCCCAGCATTTT
TRBV27	TRBJ2-5	once	TRBD1	CASSDRAQETQYF	TGTGCCAGCAGCGACAGGGCCCAAGAGACCCAGTACTTC
TRBV5-6	TRBJ1-1	once	TRBD1	CASSWRGGGEDTEAFF	TGTGCCAGCAGCTGGCGAGGGGGCGGTGAGGACACTGAAGCTTTCTTT
TRBV9	TRBJ1-1	.	TRBD1	CASSPRTGRTVNTEAFF	TGTGCCAGCAGCCCCCGGACAGGCAGAACGGTGAACACTGAAGCTTTCTTT
TRBV15	TRBJ2-5	.	TRBD2	CATSRPQGGLAGGNQETQYF	TGTGCCACCAGCAGACCTCAGGGGGGACTAGCGGGGGGGAACCAAGAGACCCAGTACTTC
TRBV6-1	TRBJ2-1	.	TRBD1	CASRTGARYNEQFF	TGTGCCAGCAGAACAGGGGCCCGATACAATGAGCAGTTCTTC
TRBV30	TRBJ1-1	once	.	CAWSEVPGNTEAFF	TGTGCCTGGAGTGAAGTCCCCGGGAACACTGAAGCTTTCTTT
TRBV7-9	TRBJ1-2	.	TRBD1	CASSLTPGTGWDGYTF	TGTGCCAGCAGCTTAACCCCCGGGACAGGGTGGGATGGCTACACCTTC
TRBV7-8	TRBJ1-2	.	.	CASSLSEALNYGYTF	TGTGCCAGCAGCTTAAGTGAGGCCCTTAACTATGGCTACACCTTC
TRBV9	TRBJ1-1	.	.	CASSVEPGLNTEAFF	TGTGCCAGCAGCGTAGAGCCAGGCCTGAACACTGAAGCTTTCTTT
TRBV2	TRBJ2-1	.	TRBD2	CASLAGVSYNEQFF	TGTGCCAGCCTAGCGGGGGTCTCCTACAATGAGCAGTTCTTC
TRBV5-1	TRBJ2-7	once	TRBD1	CASSLGQGPYEQYF	TGCGCCAGCAGCTTGGGACAGGGGCCCTACGAGCAGTACTTC
TRBV11-2	TRBJ2-3	.	.	CASSSLVPPGADTQYF	TGTGCCAGCAGCTCCTTAGTACCGCCAGGCGCAGATACGCAGTATTTT
TRBV5-4	TRBJ2-2	once	.	CASSSTGTGTGELFF	TGTGCCAGCAGCTCAACAGGGACGGGGACCGGGGAGCTGTTTTTT
TRBV6-5	TRBJ2-7	.	.	CASTGGLGLPYEQYF	TGTGCCAGCACAGGAGGACTTGGGCTCCCCTACGAGCAGTACTTC
TRBV28	TRBJ1-2	few	TRBD1	CATQGARSDGYTF	TGTGCCACACAGGGGGCGCGGTCTGATGGCTACACCTTC
TRBV18	TRBJ1-2	.	.	CASSPYDRGYTF	TGTGCCAGCTCACCCTACGACAGAGGCTACACCTTC
TRBV6-6	TRBJ1-2	.	TRBD1	CASSYLPRDRDVDTF	TGTGCCAGCAGTTACCTCCCTAGGGACAGGGATGTGGACACCTTC
TRBV15	TRBJ1-5	.	.	CATSRVRGGNQPQHF	TGTGCCACCAGCAGAGTACGTGGGGGGAATCAGCCCCAGCATTTT
TRBV27	TRBJ2-7	.	TRBD1	CASSYEGQYEQYF	TGTGCCAGCAGTTATGAGGGACAGTACGAGCAGTACTTC
TRBV7-3	TRBJ2-2	.	.	CASSLSDWNTGELFF	TGTGCCAGCAGCCTTTCCGACTGGAACACCGGGGAGCTGTTTTTT
TRBV2	TRBJ2-1	.	.	CASSEALLSWSSYNEQFF	TGTGCCAGCAGTGAAGCGCTTCTTAGTTGGAGCTCCTACAATGAGCAGTTCTTC
TRBV5-1	TRBJ2-3	.	TRBD1	CASSLEGAWTDTQYF	TGCGCCAGCAGCTTGGAGGGGGCCTGGACAGATACGCAGTATTTT
TRBV7-2	TRBJ2-5	.	TRBD2	CASSFPGLAGRGTQYF	TGTGCCAGCAGCTTCCCGGGACTAGCGGGGCGTGGGACCCAGTACTTC
TRBV6-1	TRBJ1-3	.	TRBD1	CASSRTGENTIYF	TGTGCCAGCAGTCGGACAGGGGAAAACACCATATATTTT
TRBV30	TRBJ1-2	.	TRBD1	CAWTGDRASNGYTF	TGTGCCTGGACCGGGGACAGGGCCTCGAATGGCTACACCTTC
TRBV6-5	TRBJ1-2	.	TRBD1	CASSATGAAVGYTF	TGTGCCAGCAGCGCGACAGGGGCGGCAGTGGGCTACACCTTC
TRBV25-1	TRBJ2-7	.	TRBD1	CASKGTGSYEQYF	TGTGCCAGCAAAGGGACAGGGTCCTACGAGCAGTACTTC
TRBV9	TRBJ2-2	.	.	CASSVGTVNTGELFF	TGTGCCAGCAGCGTGGGCACAGTGAACACCGGGGAGCTGTTTTTT
TRBV10-2	TRBJ2-7	.	.	CASSRGGSYEQYF	TGCGCCAGCAGTAGGGGGGGAAGTTACGAGCAGTACTTC
TRBV9	TRBJ1-6	.	TRBD1	CASSVAGTGQGADGLHF	TGTGCCAGCAGCGTAGCTGGAACGGGACAGGGGGCCGACGGCCTCCACTTT
TRBV4-2	TRBJ1-1	.	.	CASSQDVGGLRAFF	TGTGCCAGCAGCCAAGATGTCGGGGGGCTACGAGCTTTCTTT
TRBV5-4	TRBJ2-7	.	.	CASSLGPLYEQYF	TGTGCCAGCAGCTTGGGGCCCCTTTACGAGCAGTACTTC
TRBV2	TRBJ2-7	once	.	CASRLPDSLYEQYF	TGTGCCAGCAGACTTCCGGACAGTCTCTACGAGCAGTACTTC
TRBV4-3	TRBJ2-7	.	.	CASSQDRVRHEQYF	TGCGCCAGCAGCCAAGACAGGGTACGGCACGAGCAGTACTTC